This T cell receptor beta chain was profiled in a study of identical twins. Study-wide points: Twin-shared out-of-frame alpha sequences showed excess low generation probability. Insertions were fewer in abundant cord blood beta clonotypes, whereas memory repertoires showed none of this pattern. Sharing of beta out-of-frame sequences by twins showed a weaker excess.

This CDR3 is built from 15 residues. CDR1 and CDR2 from the germline V gene are DFQATT and SNEGSKA (reference sequence). V dropped 0 bases and J dropped 3; count of bases not matched to a gene: 5. This clonotype has only a few counts. Its antigen is not known. A universal primer site was created by template switching, with the cDNA bearing unique molecular identifiers. MiXCR was run by TCRdb on the 5' RACE reads, yielding one entry per CDR3 protein. The sample records 1.5 million to 2 million distinct CDR3 sequences, about 30% being singletons. The chain employs TRBV20-1 and TRBJ1-5, with 7 nucleotides matching TRBD1. The material sequenced was cord blood. This sequence was found in a newborn girl in good health. The CDR3 sequence is CSARDSGGANQPQHF. The CDR3 coding sequence is TGCAGTGCTAGAGATTCAGGGGGGGCCAATCAGCCCCAGCATTTT.